These 10 T cell receptor beta chains came from one sample sequenced in a study of cytomegalovirus exposure and HLA in healthy donors. The study ran its PCR with 60 Vbeta and 13 Jbeta primers. The data were produced by immunoSEQ multiplex PCR, yet TCRdb's version contains in-frame clones alone and is incomplete. The repertoire includes about 170,000 clones, around 68% of them detected once, and about 1.6% sits in the top ten. The sample taken for sequencing was PBMCs. The receptors were sampled from a girl under 18 in good health and CMV-seronegative.

This clone was counted a single time. The chain joins TRBV18 to TRBJ1-2; possibly TRBD1 for D (5 bases). V was clipped by 3 bases and J by 7 bases, with 27 bases between them. The germline CDR1 and CDR2 sequences are KGHSH and LQKENI. The CDR3 length is 18 residues. DNA for the CDR3: TGTGCCAGCTCACCGCAAGAAGTCACGGTCGGGGGGGGAGGTGGCTACACCTTC. This codes for CASSPQEVTVGGGGGYTF.

J is TRBJ2-7 and V is TRBV6-5; TRBD2 aligns across 8 bases. Germline loops: CDR1 MNHEY, CDR2 SVGAGI. V trimming: 5 bases; J trimming: 1 base; junction bases outside the gene matches: 4. The CDR3 contains 14 residues. In nucleotides, the CDR3 is TGTGCCAGCAGTGAGCGGGGGAGTTCCTACGAGCAGTACTTC. This translates into CASSERGSSYEQYF.

The table lists this clone with a few counts. The chain joins TRBV4-1 to TRBJ2-3, with TRBD1 matching over 7 bases. V shed 4 bases, J shed 4 bases, and the junction held 11 bases outside the gene matches. The CDR3 consists of 16 residues. Germline loops: CDR1 MGHRA, CDR2 YSYEKL. This chain's CDR3 is CASSPGEGAASDTQYF. The CDR3 coding sequence is TGCGCCAGCAGCCCCGGCGAGGGGGCCGCTTCAGATACGCAGTATTTT.

This chain connects TRBV6-4 to TRBJ2-1, with D possibly matching TRBD2 (5 bases). This CDR3 has 15 residues. The V end lost 3 bases, the J end lost 0 bases, and 9 bases lay between the germline ends. Germline V lookup: CDR1 MRHNA, CDR2 SNTAGT. CDR3 residues: CASSEEDSSYNEQFF. Written as DNA, the CDR3 is TGTGCCAGCAGTGAGGAGGATTCCTCCTACAATGAGCAGTTCTTC.

The table lists this clone with a few counts. The chain employs TRBV29-1 and TRBJ2-3; TRBD2 agrees at 11 bases. This CDR3 has 13 amino acids. Germline V lookup: CDR1 SQVTM, CDR2 ANQGSEA. With 5 bases clipped from V and 3 bases from J, the junction kept 1 base outside the gene matches. The CDR3 loop reads CSVSSGGTDTQYF. CDR3 in DNA: TGCAGCGTTTCTAGCGGGGGGACAGATACGCAGTATTTT.

The chain is built from TRBV18 and TRBJ2-5; tentative D call: TRBD2 (7 bases). Looked up from germline, CDR1 is KGHSH and CDR2 is LQKENI. Deletions cut 5 bases from V and 3 bases from J, with 16 bases between. This CDR3 is built from 15 residues. CDR3 DNA sequence: TGTGCCAGCTCATCATTGAAGGGGGGGGAAGAGACCCAGTACTTC. This gives the protein CASSSLKGGEETQYF.

The CDR3 bases are TGTGCCAGCAGTTCATCATGGACAGGGTCTGAAAAACTGTTTTTT. It translates to CASSSSWTGSEKLFF. The chain recombines TRBV27 with TRBJ1-4, with TRBD1 matching 8 bases. Germline loops: CDR1 MNHEY, CDR2 SMNVEV (reference sequence). Trimming took 4 bases from V and 7 from J; bases not matched to a gene: 8. This CDR3 contains 15 residues. Full variable domain (outside the CDR3, taken from reference TRBV27 and TRBJ1-4): EAQVTQNPRYLITVTGKKLTVTCSQNMNHEYMSWYRQDPGLGLRQIYYSMNVEVTDKGDVPEGYKVSRKEKRNFPLILESPSPNQTSLYFCASSSSWTGSEKLFFGSGTQLSVL.

V usage is TRBV5-6 and J usage is TRBJ1-2, with D perhaps matching TRBD1 (6 bases). V was trimmed by 4 bases and J by 5 bases, leaving 9 bases between them. The CDR3 spans 12 residues. The germline V gene has CDR1 SGHDT and CDR2 YYEEEE. CDR3 nucleotide sequence: TGTGCCAGCAGCCGACAGGTGTATGGCTACACCTTC. Protein product: CASSRQVYGYTF.

The chain is built from TRBV6-5 and TRBJ1-2; no firm D call. V lost 0 bases and J 6 bases, leaving 17 bases between the germline ends. The germline gives CDR1 MNHEY, CDR2 SVGAGI. The CDR3 runs 16 residues. CDR3 sequence: CASSYSDTYPKDGYTF. The CDR3 bases are TGTGCCAGCAGTTACTCCGATACTTATCCCAAAGATGGCTACACCTTC.

The rearrangement uses TRBV19 and TRBJ1-3, with 10 bases identical to TRBD1. CDR1 is LNHDA and CDR2 is SQIVND in the germline V gene (reference sequence). The CDR3 is made up of 15 amino acids. V lost 6 bases and J lost 9; bases outside the gene matches: 11. CDR3 sequence reads: CASRTPGTGAGTIYF. CDR3 bases: TGTGCCAGTAGGACACCCGGGACAGGGGCTGGCACCATATATTTT.